Listed here is a single T cell receptor beta chain. Clones were read by immunoSEQ multiplex PCR, and TCRdb kept only the in-frame ones, dropping some. The table lists 65,000 to 85,000 clones, roughly 92% of them singletons. These data come from a study of T cell changes during pregnancy in multiple sclerosis. Trimming shortened V by 5 bases and J by 0 bases, and 13 bases separated the two germline ends. Per germline, CDR1 SGHTA and CDR2 FQGNSA. The length of the CDR3 is 15 residues. This TCR was recovered from a female donor with multiple sclerosis, enrolled in a pregnancy study. This rearrangement joins TRBV7-2 to TRBJ1-2, with D possibly matching TRBD1 (5 bases). The starting material was CD4+ T cells from peripheral blood mononuclear cells, obtained before pregnancy. The CDR3, as DNA: TGTGCCAGCAGCAGCCACGGGGGAGCTAACTATGGCTACACCTTC. As protein: CASSSHGGANYGYTF.